This T cell receptor beta chain was recorded in a study of blood T cell repertoires in COVID-19. Overall study: The cDNA or gDNA used as material had been derived from T cells, B-cell-depleted T cells, or PBMCs.

The CDR3 sequence is 16 residues long. After removal of 0 bases from V and 4 bases from J, the junction contained 7 bases not matched to a gene. CDR1 SGHRS and CDR2 YFSETQ come from the germline V gene. Original methodology: Amplification from reference gene primers served as the basis for estimated nucleated cell counts. Repertoires were generated with immunoSEQ multiplex PCR, while TCRdb's copy carries only in-frame clones and drops some. V and J calls and clone size are copied from that table; D and trimming were computed from the DNA. Here the sample spans about 340,000 clones, more than 70% being singletons.

The receptor comes from a man aged 25-40 years with active or convalescent COVID-19. The chain has TRBV5-1 and TRBJ2-1; TRBD1 matches 7 bases. The source material was peripheral blood. The CDR3 DNA follows: TGCGCCAGCAGCTTGGTAGGGGGCCTTCAGTACAATGAGCAGTTCTTC. This gives the protein CASSLVGGLQYNEQFF.